The 9 T cell receptor beta chains below all came from one sample that was sequenced in a study of blood T cell repertoires in COVID-19. Profiling relied on immunoSEQ multiplex PCR, and the TCRdb table lists in-frame clones only, not all of them. Among about 87,000 clones listed, about 85% were seen once. The sequenced sample consisted of peripheral blood. The receptor set was obtained from a woman older than 75 with COVID-19, enrolled during active disease.

The rearrangement uses TRBV29-1 and TRBJ1-4; 10 bases line up with TRBD1. The CDR3 is 14 amino acids. Germline CDR1 SQVTM, CDR2 ANQGSEA. V lost 7 bases and J lost 4; bases outside the gene matches: 6. As DNA, the CDR3 is TGCAGCGCCGCGGACAGGGGGGGTAATGAAAAACTGTTTTTT. This codes for CSAADRGGNEKLFF.

The chain combines TRBV27 with TRBJ2-1, with 8 bases lining up with TRBD2. This CDR3 is built from 19 residues. After removal of 5 bases from V and 5 bases from J, the junction contained 20 bases not matched to a gene. The V gene's germline CDR1 is MNHEY and CDR2 SMNVEV (reference sequence). CDR3 in DNA: TGTGCCAGCAGTCTCCCAACGGTTACTAGCGGTCCCAATCACAATGAGCAGTTCTTC. Its protein is CASSLPTVTSGPNHNEQFF.

The genes are TRBV7-2 and TRBJ1-6; weak D call: TRBD1 (6 bases). V lost 4 bases and J lost 0, with 13 bases in between. This CDR3 has 17 residues. Germline CDR1 reads SGHTA; CDR2 reads FQGNSA. Here the CDR3 reads CASSWPGHASYNSPLHF. The CDR3 region has the DNA TGTGCCAGCAGCTGGCCGGGACATGCCTCCTATAATTCACCCCTCCACTTT.

Notes on this clone: At one end the junction does not follow the germline gene, possibly because of a read error. V is TRBV9 and J is TRBJ2-1, with 12 bases identical to TRBD1. The germline gives CDR1 SGDLS, CDR2 YYNGEE. The CDR3 consists of 16 residues. This CDR3 reads CASSPLTGTGGPMVVF. As DNA, the CDR3 is TGTGCCAGCAGCCCCCTGACCGGGACAGGGGGCCCGATGGTGGTCTTC.

This clone is termed medium-sized (0.01 to 0.1%). Other DNA variants within this sample encode the same CDR3. The chain links TRBV5-1 to TRBJ1-6; no clear D. V lost 2 bases and J lost 8, with 8 bases in between. The CDR3 is 13 residues long. Per the germline V gene, CDR1 is SGHRS and CDR2 is YFSETQ. CDR3 region: CASSLKSDSPLHF. CDR3 bases: TGCGCCAGCAGCTTAAAGAGCGATTCACCCCTCCACTTT.

This clone was seen a few times. No DNA is shown, since the ends of the CDR3 on it are uncertain; the CDR3 is the one TCRdb lists. The rearrangement links TRBV2 to TRBJ2-5; the table's D gene call, TRBD2, was not cross checked with the DNA. The CDR3 is 13 amino acids in total, end residues counted. Per the germline V gene, CDR1 is SNHLY and CDR2 is FYNNEI. The CDR3 sequence is CASSESVAGGSYF.

This chain uses TRBV4-2 with TRBJ2-1; 9 bases line up with TRBD2. V trimming: 3 bases; J trimming: 2 bases; junction bases outside the gene matches: 8. The CDR3 is 17 amino acids. The germline gives CDR1 LGHNA, CDR2 YNFKEQ. In DNA form, the CDR3 reads TGTGCCAGCAGCCATGGGGCGGCGGGGGGGGCCTACAATGAGCAGTTCTTC. This codes for CASSHGAAGGAYNEQFF.

The chain uses TRBV5-6 and TRBJ1-1; D is possibly TRBD1 (6 bases). CDR3 size: 14 residues. Per the germline V gene, CDR1 is SGHDT and CDR2 is YYEEEE. Trimming removed 4 bases at V and 0 bases at J, with 10 bases between. CDR3 nucleotide sequence: TGTGCCAGCAGCGGAAGGACAGTGAACACTGAAGCTTTCTTT. It is translated as CASSGRTVNTEAFF.

This chain uses TRBV9 with TRBJ2-2, with D possibly being TRBD2 (6 bases). V dropped 3 bases and J dropped 5 bases, with 8 bases sitting between them. The CDR3 is 13 residues long. Germline-derived CDR1 and CDR2 are SGDLS and YYNGEE. CDR3 loop: CASSGGETGELFF. DNA of the CDR3: TGTGCCAGCAGCGGGGGGGAAACCGGGGAGCTGTTTTTT.